These 6 T cell receptor beta chains were sequenced from one sample in a study of blood T cell repertoires in COVID-19. The method was immunoSEQ multiplex PCR; TCRdb's version includes in-frame clones alone and lacks a portion of them. The data contain about 130,000 clones, about four fifths of them singletons. The sample taken for sequencing was peripheral blood. The receptors derive from a man aged 35 to 55 with active or convalescent COVID-19.

The rearrangement uses TRBV19 and TRBJ2-2; 8 bases are a match to TRBD1. Losses at the gene ends were 5 bases for V and 5 bases for J; bases not matched to a gene: 7. This CDR3 is 15 amino acids long. CDR1 and CDR2 (germline): LNHDA, SQIVND (reference sequence). This CDR3 reads CASSSRGPSTGELFF. CDR3 in DNA: TGTGCCAGTAGTTCCAGGGGGCCCTCGACCGGGGAGCTGTTTTTT.

The V gene is TRBV9, the J gene TRBJ1-1; 8 positions agree with TRBD1. Germline V gene lookup returns CDR1 SGDLS and CDR2 YYNGEE. V lost 0 bases to trimming and J lost 6 bases; unmatched junction nucleotides: 4. The CDR3 has 14 residues. CDR3 amino acids: CASSVDRGASEAFF. The CDR3 DNA reads TGTGCCAGCAGCGTAGACAGGGGGGCATCTGAAGCTTTCTTT. Complete variable domain (other parts from reference TRBV9 and TRBJ1-1): DSGVTQTPKHLITATGQRVTLRCSPRSGDLSVYWYQQSLDQGLQFLIQYYNGEERAKGNILERFSAQQFPDLHSELNLSSLELGDSALYFCASSVDRGASEAFFGQGTRLTVV.

The V call is TRBV5-1, the J call TRBJ1-5; 7 bases line up with TRBD1. Looked up from germline, CDR1 is SGHRS and CDR2 is YFSETQ. The CDR3 is 14 residues long. V trimming: 4 bases; J trimming: 6 bases; junction bases outside the gene matches: 7. DNA of the CDR3: TGCGCCAGCAGCACGGGGGACAGTCTTCAGCCCCAGCATTTT. Protein: CASSTGDSLQPQHF.

The chain is built from TRBV12-5 and TRBJ2-1; possibly TRBD2 for D (7 bases). CDR3 length equals 16 residues. V shed 1 base and J shed 3 bases, with 13 bases lying between them. Germline assignment: CDR1 LGHNT and CDR2 FRNRAP. This CDR3 is CASGLAGGLSYNEQFF. The CDR3 nucleotides read TGTGCTAGTGGTTTGGCCGGGGGGCTTAGCTACAATGAGCAGTTCTTC.

V is TRBV2 and J is TRBJ2-3; 9 bases fit TRBD1. The trim removed 5 bases at V and 4 bases at J, leaving 7 bases unmatched. This CDR3 is built from 15 residues. Germline CDR1 reads SNHLY; CDR2 reads FYNNEI. DNA of the CDR3: TGTGCCAGCAGTTTACAGGGGGCGATCTCAGATACGCAGTATTTT. This encodes CASSLQGAISDTQYF.

This clone has just one count. V usage is TRBV5-1 and J usage is TRBJ2-1; 7 nucleotides align to TRBD2. The germline CDR1 and CDR2 sequences are SGHRS and YFSETQ. Trimming removed 5 bases from V and 9 bases from J; junction bases left unmatched: 14. This CDR3 has 15 amino acids. CDR3 coding DNA: TGCGCCAGCAGGAGGACCGCGGGGGTCGAGGGTGAGCAGTTCTTC. This translates into CASRRTAGVEGEQFF.